The clone carrying this T cell receptor beta chain has just a few counts. The antigen is unknown. One entry per CDR3 protein, called by TCRdb with MiXCR from the 5' RACE reads. Of just under 550,000 distinct CDR3 sequences detected, over 9.5% appear once; the ten largest clones hold nearly 7%. This CDR3 region has 19 residues. J was trimmed by 6 bases and V by 0 bases; bases with no gene match: 10. CDR1 and CDR2 (germline): LGHDT, YNNKEL (reference sequence). The data were taken from a study of CD8 T cells in ankylosing spondylitis. Notes on the study in general: Within ankylosing spondylitis blood, a TCR beta motif made up of seven to nine highly homologous variants appeared to be characteristic.

The TCR originated in a male donor with ankylosing spondylitis. The sequencing input was blood, either unsorted or a sorted T cell fraction (not recorded which). V and J are TRBV3-1 and TRBJ2-1; 14 nucleotides line up with TRBD2. CDR3 amino acids: CASSQDIFRGLAGVNEQFF. Written as DNA, the CDR3 is TGTGCCAGCAGCCAAGATATTTTCAGGGGACTAGCGGGAGTCAATGAGCAGTTCTTC.